This TCR beta chain was captured in a study of T cell responses to AZD1222 COVID-19 vaccine. Study-wide results and limits: The study identified only five to seven AZD1222 recipients as seropositive at baseline.

Worth noting for this clone: The antigen remains undetermined.

Measured with immunoSEQ multiplex PCR; TCRdb has only the in-frame clones, and not every one. The sample includes approximately 170,000 clones, roughly nine tenths of them seen just once. Germline values: CDR1 MDHEN, CDR2 SYDVKM. Trimming at V came to 8 bases and at J to 6 bases, leaving 6 bases not matched to a gene. The CDR3 is 12 residues long. This chain connects TRBV28 to TRBJ2-7; 8 bases are shared with TRBD2. This TCR came from an adult who received the AZD1222 COVID-19 vaccine. Sequenced here: peripheral blood, sampled 28 days after the second AZD1222 dose. The CDR3 DNA sequence: TGTGCCAGCCTCCGGGAGGGCCGCGAGCAGTACTTC. Translating gives CASLREGREQYF. The full variable domain, with the rest looked up from reference TRBV28 and TRBJ2-7, is DVKVTQSSRYLVKRTGEKVFLECVQDMDHENMFWYRQDPGLGLRLIYFSYDVKMKEKGDIPEGYSVSREKKERFSLILESASTNQTSMYLCASLREGREQYFGPGTRLTVT.